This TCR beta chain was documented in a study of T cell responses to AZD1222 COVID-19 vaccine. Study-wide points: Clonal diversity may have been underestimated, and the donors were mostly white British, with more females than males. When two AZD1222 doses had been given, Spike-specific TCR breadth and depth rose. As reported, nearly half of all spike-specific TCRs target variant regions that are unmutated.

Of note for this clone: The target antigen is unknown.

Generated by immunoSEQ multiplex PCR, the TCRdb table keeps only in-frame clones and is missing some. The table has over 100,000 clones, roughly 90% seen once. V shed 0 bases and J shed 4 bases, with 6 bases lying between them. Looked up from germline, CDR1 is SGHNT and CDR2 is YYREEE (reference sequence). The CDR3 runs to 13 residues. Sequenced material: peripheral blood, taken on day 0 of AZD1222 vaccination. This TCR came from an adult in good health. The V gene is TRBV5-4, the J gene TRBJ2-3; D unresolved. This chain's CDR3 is CASSLDYPDTQYF. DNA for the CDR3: TGTGCCAGCAGCTTGGACTATCCAGATACGCAGTATTTT.